This T cell receptor (beta chain) appears in the sequencing data of a study of beta chain features in type 1 diabetes. Study at large: Across the samples, about 100 million sorted cells were examined in total. Study-level points and caveats: Cells expressing TCR highly could be over-represented by cDNA sequencing. Compared to healthy donors, patients appeared to have naive, central memory and Treg TCRB repertoires that were more alike. The study found moderately but significantly shorter TCRB CDR3s in all four CD4+ subsets of Type 1 diabetes patients.

The CDR3 contains 15 residues. The V end was cut by 1 base, the J end by 0 bases, with 7 bases between. Germline V lookup: CDR1 GTSNPN, CDR2 SVGIG (reference sequence). A word on this clone: The antigen is undetermined. Within the sample, other DNA sequences also encode this same CDR3.

Every single donor gave one heparinised blood draw, and these averaged about 100 mL. The isolated RNA, all of it, was reverse transcribed, so expressed TCRB transcripts were what got sequenced. Assay: immunoSEQ multiplex PCR; the TCRdb copy retains only in-frame clones and omits some. The table has approximately 130,000 clones, 15% to 20% seen once. The chain uses TRBV30 and TRBJ2-6, with D perhaps TRBD2 (5 bases). The sequenced material came from central memory CD4+ T cells from blood. The receptor was isolated from a man in his late teens or twenties with type 1 diabetes. The DNA for the CDR3 is TGTGCCTGGAGTGAAGGGAGCTCTGGGGCCAACGTCCTGACTTTC. Protein: CAWSEGSSGANVLTF.